This T cell receptor (beta chain) came from a study of blood T cell repertoires in COVID-19. V lost 5 bases and J 1 base, leaving 11 bases between the germline ends. Germline values: CDR1 MNHEY, CDR2 SVGAGI. The CDR3 sequence is 14 residues long. TCRdb's copy holds only in-frame clones and misses some; the assay was immunoSEQ multiplex PCR. The sample records some 250,000 clones, about 90% being singletons. This TCR was sampled from a woman aged 30 to 39 who had recovered from COVID-19. Sequenced material: peripheral blood. The chain links TRBV6-5 to TRBJ1-1; the D gene is possibly TRBD1 (5 bases). The CDR3 spells CASSPDSQNTEAFF. In DNA form, the CDR3 reads TGTGCCAGCAGTCCCGACAGCCAGAACACTGAAGCTTTCTTT.